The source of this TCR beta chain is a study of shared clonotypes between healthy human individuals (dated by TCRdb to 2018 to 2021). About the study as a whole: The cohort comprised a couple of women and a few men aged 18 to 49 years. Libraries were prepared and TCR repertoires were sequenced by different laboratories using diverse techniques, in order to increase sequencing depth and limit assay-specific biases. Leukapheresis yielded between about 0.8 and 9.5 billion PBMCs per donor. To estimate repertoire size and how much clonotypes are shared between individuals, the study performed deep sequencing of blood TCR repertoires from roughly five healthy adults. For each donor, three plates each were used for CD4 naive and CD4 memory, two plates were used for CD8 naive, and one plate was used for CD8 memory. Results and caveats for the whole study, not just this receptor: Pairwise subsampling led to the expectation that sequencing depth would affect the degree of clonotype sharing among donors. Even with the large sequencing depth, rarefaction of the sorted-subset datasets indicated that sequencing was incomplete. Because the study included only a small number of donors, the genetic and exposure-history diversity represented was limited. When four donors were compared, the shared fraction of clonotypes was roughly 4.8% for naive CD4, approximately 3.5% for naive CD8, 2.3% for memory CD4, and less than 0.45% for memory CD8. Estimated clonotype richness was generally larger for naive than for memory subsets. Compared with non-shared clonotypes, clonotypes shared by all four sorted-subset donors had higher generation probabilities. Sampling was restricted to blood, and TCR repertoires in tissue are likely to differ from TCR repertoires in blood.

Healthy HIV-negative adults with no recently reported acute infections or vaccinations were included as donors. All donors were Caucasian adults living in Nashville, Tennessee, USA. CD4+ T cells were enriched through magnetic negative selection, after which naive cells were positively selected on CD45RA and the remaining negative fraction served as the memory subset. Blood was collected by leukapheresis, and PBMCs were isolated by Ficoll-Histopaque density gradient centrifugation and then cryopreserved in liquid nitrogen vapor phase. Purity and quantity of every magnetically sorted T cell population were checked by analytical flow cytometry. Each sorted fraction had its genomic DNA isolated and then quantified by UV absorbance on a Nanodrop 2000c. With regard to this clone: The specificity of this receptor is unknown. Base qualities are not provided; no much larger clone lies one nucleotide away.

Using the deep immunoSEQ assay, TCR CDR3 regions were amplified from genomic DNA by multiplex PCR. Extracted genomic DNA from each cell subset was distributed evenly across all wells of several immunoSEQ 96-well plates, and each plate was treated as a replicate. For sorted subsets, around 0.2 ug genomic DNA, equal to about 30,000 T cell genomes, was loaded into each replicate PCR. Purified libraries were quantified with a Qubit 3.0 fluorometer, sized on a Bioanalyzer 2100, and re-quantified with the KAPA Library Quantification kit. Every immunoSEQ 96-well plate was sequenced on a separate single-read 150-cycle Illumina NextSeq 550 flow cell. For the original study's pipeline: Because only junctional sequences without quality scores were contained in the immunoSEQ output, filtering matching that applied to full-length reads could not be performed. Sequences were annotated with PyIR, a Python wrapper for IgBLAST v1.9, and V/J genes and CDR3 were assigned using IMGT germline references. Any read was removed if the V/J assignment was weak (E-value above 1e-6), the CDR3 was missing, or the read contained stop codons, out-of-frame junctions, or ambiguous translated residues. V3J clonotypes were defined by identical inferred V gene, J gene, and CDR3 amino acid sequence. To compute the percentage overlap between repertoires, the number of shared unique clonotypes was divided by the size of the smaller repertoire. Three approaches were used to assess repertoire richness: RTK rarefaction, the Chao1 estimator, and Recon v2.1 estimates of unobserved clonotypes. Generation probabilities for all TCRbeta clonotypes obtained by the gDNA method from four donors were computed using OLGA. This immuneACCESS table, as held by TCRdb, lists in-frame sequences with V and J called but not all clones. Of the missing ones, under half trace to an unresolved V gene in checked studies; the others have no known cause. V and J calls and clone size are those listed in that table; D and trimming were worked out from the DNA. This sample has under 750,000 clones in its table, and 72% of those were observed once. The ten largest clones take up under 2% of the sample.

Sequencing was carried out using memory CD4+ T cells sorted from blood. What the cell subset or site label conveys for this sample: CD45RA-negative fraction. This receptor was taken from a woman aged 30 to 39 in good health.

The sequence in DNA is TGTGCCAGCAGGGGACTAGCGCAGTACAATGAGCAGTTCTTC. Its protein reads: CASRGLAQYNEQFF. The V and J genes are TRBV2 and TRBJ2-1, with 10 middle bases fitting TRBD2. V and J are trimmed by 6 bases and 4 bases, and the gene matches miss 3 bases of the junction. The CDR3 measures 14 amino acids from cysteine to phenylalanine. Only CDR3 DNA is held: 42 bases, read in frame from base 1. CDR1 and CDR2 were assigned from the germline V gene as SNHLY and FYNNEI.